The clone carrying this TCR beta chain is judged medium-sized (0.01 to 0.1%). Its antigen is as yet unknown. Per germline, CDR1 SNHLY and CDR2 FYNNEI. The V end lost 10 bases, the J end lost 4 bases, and 20 bases lay between the germline ends. The CDR3 contains 14 residues. Naive and memory CD4+ T cells were cultured with CEF, then survey-sequenced. The assay was immunoSEQ multiplex PCR, and TCRdb's table has in-frame clones only and misses some. Of about 36,000 clones listed, about 79% were seen once; the top ten hold around 6.6%. This record comes from a study of CD4 T cells in relation to SARS-CoV-2 and coronaviruses. About the study: PBMCs were cultured with antigen for less than twelve days before TCR beta sequencing. A couple of subjects were Hispanic; patients were under 10 males and a handful of females.

Input material: naive CD4+ T cells from PBMCs, cultured in vitro. Subset meaning: naive CD4+ T cells isolated by negative enrichment. This receptor was taken from an adult with COVID-19. The rearrangement links TRBV2 to TRBJ2-7; D perhaps matches TRBD1 (5 bases). Here the CDR3 DNA reads TGTGCCACCCCCCCCCGCGGCAGGGATTACGAGCAGTACTTC. Translation gives CATPPRGRDYEQYF.